These 2 T cell receptor beta chains share one sample of origin, sequenced in a study of blood T cell repertoires in COVID-19. Libraries were prepared by immunoSEQ multiplex PCR; TCRdb keeps only in-frame clonotypes and omits some of them. The sample has hundreds of thousands of clones; about four fifths are singletons. Sequenced: peripheral blood. The receptor set was obtained from a woman in her thirties or forties with active or convalescent COVID-19.

This chain joins TRBV9 and TRBJ2-7; the D gene is possibly TRBD1 (6 bases). CDR3 length equals 17 residues. The ends were cut back, 3 bases at V and 1 base at J, with 20 bases in the middle. Germline V gene sequence: CDR1 SGDLS, CDR2 YYNGEE. The CDR3 sequence: CASSEGVTAPFSYEQYF. The CDR3 DNA reads TGTGCCAGCAGCGAGGGGGTAACGGCTCCTTTTTCCTACGAGCAGTACTTC. Together with reference TRBV9 and TRBJ2-7, the CDR3 gives the full variable domain: DSGVTQTPKHLITATGQRVTLRCSPRSGDLSVYWYQQSLDQGLQFLIQYYNGEERAKGNILERFSAQQFPDLHSELNLSSLELGDSALYFCASSEGVTAPFSYEQYFGPGTRLTVT.

CDR3 in amino acids: CASGFGGGTEAFF. Written as DNA, the CDR3 is TGTGCTAGTGGTTTTGGAGGAGGGACTGAAGCTTTCTTT. The V call is TRBV12-5, the J call TRBJ1-1; D gene unclear. V shed 3 bases and J shed 5 bases, with 10 bases lying between them. Germline V gives CDR1 LGHNT, CDR2 FRNRAP. CDR3 length equals 13 residues.